Shown below are 25 T cell receptor beta chains from a single sample sequenced in a study of shared clonotypes between healthy human individuals (dated by TCRdb to the early 2020s). The library was generated by the immunoSEQ multiplex PCR assay. The table comes from immuneACCESS by way of TCRdb, which keeps in-frame sequences with V and J called. Part of the clones is missing from these tables; in studies checked, under half for an unresolved V gene and the rest for unknown reasons. Counted in this sample were approximately 1.5 million clones; 98% of them appeared once. The ten most abundant clones make up around 0.38% of the sample. The sequenced sample consisted of naive CD4+ T cells sorted from blood. What this sample's cell subset or site label stands for: CD45RA+ positively selected. These receptors were taken from a man under 40 in good health.

This clone has a single count. The chain carries TRBV9 and TRBJ2-2; TRBD2 aligns across 8 bases. CDR3 length equals 15 residues. Germline-derived CDR1 and CDR2 are SGDLS and YYNGEE. The V gene end was trimmed by 1 base and the J gene end by 7 bases; junction bases not matched to a gene: 6. The CDR3 protein is CASSVRSGSVGELFF. The CDR3 region has the DNA TGTGCCAGCAGCGTACGCAGCGGGAGTGTCGGGGAGCTGTTTTTT.

CDR3 coding DNA: TGTGCCAGCAGCGACCTAGGGACGGACCGCTACGAGCAGTACTTC. Its translation is CASSDLGTDRYEQYF. The chain combines TRBV28 with TRBJ2-7, with D perhaps matching TRBD1 or TRBD2 (5 bases each). V gave up 6 bases and J gave up 3 bases, with 18 bases separating them. The germline gives CDR1 MDHEN, CDR2 SYDVKM. CDR3 length: 15 residues.

The chain has TRBV6-6 and TRBJ2-1; a possible D gene is TRBD2 (5 bases). The CDR3 sequence is 14 residues long. V was trimmed by 2 bases and J by 8 bases, leaving 13 bases between them. Germline assignment: CDR1 MNHNY and CDR2 SVGAGI (reference sequence). CDR3 sequence (DNA): TGTGCCAGCAGTTACGACCTCCCCGGGGATGAGCAGTTCTTC. Translated, it gives CASSYDLPGDEQFF.

The chain employs TRBV5-4 and TRBJ2-1; no definite D call. Germline-derived CDR1 and CDR2 are SGHNT and YYREEE (reference sequence). The V end was cut by 0 bases, the J end by 0 bases, with 4 bases between. This CDR3 is 14 amino acids long. The CDR3 DNA reads as TGTGCCAGCAGCTTGGGGCCCTCCTACAATGAGCAGTTCTTC. Translation gives CASSLGPSYNEQFF.

In its sample, this clone was seen once. J is TRBJ1-4 and V is TRBV6-5; TRBD1 agrees at 7 bases. Germline lookup yields CDR1 MNHEY and CDR2 SVGAGI. With 4 bases clipped from V and 4 bases from J, the junction kept 6 bases outside the gene matches. The CDR3 sequence is 15 residues long. This CDR3 reads CASSSQDRVNEKLFF. The CDR3 region has the DNA TGTGCCAGCAGTTCTCAAGACAGGGTTAATGAAAAACTGTTTTTT.

The rearrangement links TRBV18 to TRBJ1-2, with D possibly matching TRBD1 (5 bases). There are 16 residues in the CDR3. Trimming cost V 1 base and J 10 bases, with 22 bases left between them. From germline, CDR1 is KGHSH and CDR2 LQKENI. The CDR3 nucleotides read TGTGCCAGCTCACCACGGGGGATGCCTAACGGATATCTCTACACCTTC. This sequence encodes CASSPRGMPNGYLYTF.

This chain links TRBV28 with TRBJ2-1; D gene uncertain. V lost 3 bases, J lost 9 bases, and 9 bases lay in between. CDR1 and CDR2 (germline): MDHEN, SYDVKM. The CDR3 covers 12 residues. The CDR3 region is CASSLVHFEQFF. The CDR3 bases are TGTGCCAGCAGTTTGGTTCACTTTGAGCAGTTCTTC.

The V and J genes are TRBV18 and TRBJ2-7; the D is unclear. The CDR3 extends over 14 amino acids. Per the germline V gene, CDR1 is KGHSH and CDR2 is LQKENI. Trimming left V 1 base short and J 5 bases short, with 12 bases between. For the CDR3, the DNA is TGTGCCAGCTCACCACGGTTGGGGTTTGACGAGCAGTACTTC. It specifies CASSPRLGFDEQYF.

In this sample, this clone turned up once. Additional DNA sequences in this sample encode the identical CDR3. This chain uses TRBV29-1 with TRBJ2-7; 10 positions match TRBD1. This CDR3 spans 12 amino acids. Germline V lookup: CDR1 SQVTM, CDR2 ANQGSEA. Trimming took 7 bases from V and 4 from J; bases not matched to a gene: 4. In DNA form, the CDR3 reads TGCAGCGCTGGACAGGGGGAGTACGAGCAGTACTTC. Its protein is CSAGQGEYEQYF.

Points on this clone: At the DNA level, this CDR3 is encoded by other sequences in the same sample as well. V and J are TRBV4-1 and TRBJ1-2; D is possibly TRBD1 (6 bases). Germline CDR1 and CDR2: MGHRA and YSYEKL. CDR3 length equals 15 residues. V was shortened by 1 base and J by 2 bases, with 11 bases between the two germline ends. CDR3 sequence: CASSQGTASNYGYTF. In DNA, the CDR3 is TGCGCCAGCAGCCAAGGGACAGCCTCAAACTATGGCTACACCTTC.

This clone appeared once. The V gene is TRBV19, the J gene TRBJ2-1; the D is unclear. Germline V CDR1 and CDR2: LNHDA, SQIVND (reference sequence). The CDR3 is 15 amino acids. V dropped 1 base and J dropped 8 bases, with 15 bases sitting between them. CDR3 sequence (DNA): TGTGCCAGTAGTATAGTATGGTCCAGGTTTGATGAGCAGTTCTTC. Translating it yields CASSIVWSRFDEQFF.

This sequence joins TRBV11-3 and TRBJ1-1, with a tentative D call TRBD1 (5 bases). V lost 4 bases, J lost 3 bases, and 12 bases lay in between. The CDR3 totals 14 residues. Germline V gives CDR1 SGHNT, CDR2 YENEEA. CDR3 protein: CASSSGREYTEAFF. Written as DNA, the CDR3 is TGTGCCAGCAGCTCCGGCAGGGAGTACACTGAAGCTTTCTTT. Full variable domain (remainder filled in from reference TRBV11-3 and TRBJ1-1): EAGVVQSPRYKIIEKKQPVAFWCNPISGHNTLYWYLQNLGQGPELLIRYENEEAVDDSQLPKDRFSAERLKGVDSTLKIQPAELGDSAVYLCASSSGREYTEAFFGQGTRLTVV.

The chain couples TRBV11-3 to TRBJ2-1; 9 bases are shared with TRBD1. CDR3 length equals 15 residues. CDR1 and CDR2 from the germline V gene are SGHNT and YENEEA. J lost 5 bases, V lost 0 bases, and 2 bases had no gene match. DNA of the CDR3: TGTGCCAGCAGCTTAGAGGGACAGGGAGACAATGAGCAGTTCTTC. This encodes CASSLEGQGDNEQFF. Filled out from reference TRBV11-3 and TRBJ2-1, the complete variable domain reads EAGVVQSPRYKIIEKKQPVAFWCNPISGHNTLYWYLQNLGQGPELLIRYENEEAVDDSQLPKDRFSAERLKGVDSTLKIQPAELGDSAVYLCASSLEGQGDNEQFFGPGTRLTVL.

This chain connects TRBV20-1 to TRBJ1-4; D gene uncertain. V was trimmed by 5 bases and J by 8 bases, leaving 9 bases between them. The CDR3 is made up of 11 amino acids. CDR1 and CDR2 from the germline V gene are DFQATT and SNEGSKA (reference sequence). The CDR3 coding sequence is TGCAGTGCTTTGGGTAGCGAAAAACTGTTTTTT. Residues: CSALGSEKLFF.

CDR3 nucleotides: TGTGCCCAAAAACAGGGACGCTACGAGCAGTACTTC. Translation: CAQKQGRYEQYF. The genes are TRBV30 and TRBJ2-7; possible D gene TRBD1, 6 bases. This CDR3 has 12 residues. V was trimmed by 8 bases and J by 3 bases, leaving 14 bases between them. CDR1 and CDR2 from the germline V gene are GTSNPN and SVGIG (reference sequence). Combining the CDR3 with reference TRBV30 and TRBJ2-7 gives the whole variable domain SQTIHQWPATLVQPVGSPLSLECTVEGTSNPNLYWYRQAAGRGLQLLFYSVGIGQISSEVPQNLSASRPQDRQFILSSKKLLLSDSGFYLCAQKQGRYEQYFGPGTRLTVT.

The chain is built from TRBV7-2 and TRBJ2-7; 11 nucleotides agree with TRBD1. Germline trimming cut 5 bases from V and 4 bases from J; bases unmatched to any gene: 7. The CDR3 loop spans 15 amino acids. Germline V gene lookup returns CDR1 SGHTA and CDR2 FQGNSA. CDR3 nucleotide sequence: TGTGCCAGCAGCCCCCGGACAGGGGGCTCTTACGAGCAGTACTTC. The encoded protein is CASSPRTGGSYEQYF.

V and J are TRBV6-5 and TRBJ2-1; D gene ambiguous. The CDR3 length is 12 residues. From germline, CDR1 is MNHEY and CDR2 SVGAGI. Trimming left V 4 bases short and J 8 bases short, with 9 bases between. The CDR3 here is CASSLNYHEQFF. For the CDR3, the DNA is TGTGCCAGCAGTTTAAATTACCATGAGCAGTTCTTC.

The V and J genes are TRBV11-2 and TRBJ2-2, with a weak D call TRBD2 (5 bases). Trimming cost V 2 bases and J 4 bases, with 11 bases left between them. Germline CDR1 SGHAT, CDR2 FQNNGV. This CDR3 has 15 residues. For the CDR3, the DNA is TGTGCCAGCAGCTTAAGACGCGAGGGCACCGGGGAGCTGTTTTTT. Its protein is CASSLRREGTGELFF.

V is TRBV28 and J is TRBJ2-5, with 9 bases identical to TRBD1. Germline lookup yields CDR1 MDHEN and CDR2 SYDVKM. This CDR3 spans 15 amino acids. Trimming removed 6 bases from V and 2 bases from J; junction bases left unmatched: 7. In nucleotides, the CDR3 is TGTGCCAGCAGCCCGGGACAGGGCAGGCAAGAGACCCAGTACTTC. This gives the protein CASSPGQGRQETQYF.

The rearrangement links TRBV27 to TRBJ1-5; 10 bases are a match to TRBD1. Germline lookup yields CDR1 MNHEY and CDR2 SMNVEV (reference sequence). This CDR3 is built from 15 residues. V lost 5 bases, J lost 6 bases, and 7 bases stayed unmatched. The chain's CDR3 is CASSPRQGAGQPQHF. The DNA for the CDR3 is TGTGCCAGCAGTCCCCGACAGGGGGCAGGTCAGCCCCAGCATTTT.

Only one count was recorded for this clone. The chain employs TRBV7-9 and TRBJ2-3, with D maybe TRBD2 (5 bases). The CDR3 loop spans 12 amino acids. Germline-derived CDR1 and CDR2 are SEHNR and FQNEAQ (reference sequence). Deletions cut 4 bases from V and 6 bases from J, with 8 bases between. CDR3 in DNA: TGTGCCAGCAGCTCGGACTGGGATACGCAGTATTTT. This gives the protein CASSSDWDTQYF.

V and J are TRBV19 and TRBJ1-5; 8 bases agree with TRBD1. Trimming at V came to 3 bases and at J to 6 bases, leaving 7 bases not matched to a gene. CDR3 size: 15 residues. Germline V lookup: CDR1 LNHDA, CDR2 SQIVND (reference sequence). CDR3 loop: CASSMTGERSQPQHF. The DNA of the CDR3 is TGTGCCAGTAGTATGACAGGGGAAAGGAGTCAGCCCCAGCATTTT.

V usage is TRBV5-1 and J usage is TRBJ2-1; TRBD2 matches 11 bases. V lost 4 bases and J lost 4; bases outside the gene matches: 10. The CDR3 totals 17 residues. Germline V lookup: CDR1 SGHRS, CDR2 YFSETQ. CDR3 region: CASSPTPGLAAYNEQFF. In nucleotides, the CDR3 is TGCGCCAGCAGCCCTACACCGGGACTAGCGGCATACAATGAGCAGTTCTTC.

CDR3 amino acids: CASSPLGGKTYNEQFF. The CDR3 DNA sequence: TGTGCCAGCTCACCATTAGGGGGGAAGACCTACAATGAGCAGTTCTTC. The chain couples TRBV18 to TRBJ2-1; D is possibly TRBD1 or TRBD2 (6 bases each). Germline V gene data show CDR1 as KGHSH and CDR2 as LQKENI. The V end was cut by 2 bases, the J end by 2 bases, with 13 bases between. The CDR3 covers 16 residues.

The V gene is TRBV9, the J gene TRBJ2-1; 7 bases match TRBD1. Germline trimming cut 3 bases from V and 9 bases from J; bases unmatched to any gene: 3. The CDR3 extends over 12 amino acids. The germline CDR1 and CDR2 sequences are SGDLS and YYNGEE. CDR3 sequence reads: CASSETGSEQFF. The CDR3 coding sequence is TGTGCCAGCAGCGAGACAGGGTCTGAGCAGTTCTTC.